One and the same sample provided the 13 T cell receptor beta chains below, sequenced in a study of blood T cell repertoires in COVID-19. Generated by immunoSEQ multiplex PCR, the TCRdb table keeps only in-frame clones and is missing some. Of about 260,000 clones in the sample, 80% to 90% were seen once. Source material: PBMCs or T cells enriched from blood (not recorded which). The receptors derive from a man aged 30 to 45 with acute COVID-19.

In DNA, the CDR3 is TGTGCCACCAGCAGAGAGGGCAGATTCGACTATGGCTACACCTTC. The encoded protein is CATSREGRFDYGYTF. The chain couples TRBV15 to TRBJ1-2; D is uncertain. The germline gives CDR1 LNHNV, CDR2 YYDKDF (reference sequence). V lost 0 bases to trimming and J lost 3 bases, with 11 bases between them. The CDR3 extends over 15 amino acids.

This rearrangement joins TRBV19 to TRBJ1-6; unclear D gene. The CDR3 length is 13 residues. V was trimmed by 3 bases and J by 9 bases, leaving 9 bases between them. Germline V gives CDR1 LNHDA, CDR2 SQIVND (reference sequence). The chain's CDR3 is CASSILPGSPLHF. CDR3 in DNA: TGTGCCAGTAGTATTCTTCCGGGTTCACCCCTCCACTTT.

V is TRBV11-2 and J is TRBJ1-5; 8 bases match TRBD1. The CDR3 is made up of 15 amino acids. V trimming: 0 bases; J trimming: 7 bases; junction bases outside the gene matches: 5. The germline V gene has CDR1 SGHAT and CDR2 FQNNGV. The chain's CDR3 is CASSLDQAGGQPQHF. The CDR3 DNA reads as TGTGCCAGCAGCTTAGATCAGGCAGGGGGCCAGCCCCAGCATTTT.

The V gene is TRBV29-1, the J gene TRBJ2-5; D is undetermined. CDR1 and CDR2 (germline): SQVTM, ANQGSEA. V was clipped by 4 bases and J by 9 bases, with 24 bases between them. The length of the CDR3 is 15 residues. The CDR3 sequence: CSVGINSLVVRAQYF. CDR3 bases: TGCAGCGTTGGGATCAACTCCTTGGTGGTTCGGGCCCAGTACTTC.

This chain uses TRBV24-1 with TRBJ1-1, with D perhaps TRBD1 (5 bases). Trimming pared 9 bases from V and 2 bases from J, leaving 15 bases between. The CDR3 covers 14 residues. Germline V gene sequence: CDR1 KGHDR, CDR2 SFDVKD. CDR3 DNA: TGTGCCACCTCCCGGGGGGGTTCTAACACTGAAGCTTTCTTT. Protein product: CATSRGGSNTEAFF.

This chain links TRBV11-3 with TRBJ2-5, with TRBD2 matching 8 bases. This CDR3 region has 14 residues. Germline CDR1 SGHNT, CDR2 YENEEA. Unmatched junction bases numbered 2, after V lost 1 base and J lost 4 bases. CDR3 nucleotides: TGTGCCAGCAGCTTAGGGAGCGGGGGAGAGACCCAGTACTTC. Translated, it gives CASSLGSGGETQYF.

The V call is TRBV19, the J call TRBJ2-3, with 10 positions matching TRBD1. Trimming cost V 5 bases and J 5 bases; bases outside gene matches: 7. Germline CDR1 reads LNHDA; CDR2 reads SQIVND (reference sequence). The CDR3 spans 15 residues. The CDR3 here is CASSLDRGRKDTQYF. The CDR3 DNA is TGTGCCAGTAGTCTCGACAGGGGGCGGAAAGATACGCAGTATTTT. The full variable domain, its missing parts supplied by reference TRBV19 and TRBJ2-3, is DGGITQSPKYLFRKEGQNVTLSCEQNLNHDAMYWYRQDPGQGLRLIYYSQIVNDFQKGDIAEGYSVSREKKESFPLTVTSAQKNPTAFYLCASSLDRGRKDTQYFGPGTRLTVL.

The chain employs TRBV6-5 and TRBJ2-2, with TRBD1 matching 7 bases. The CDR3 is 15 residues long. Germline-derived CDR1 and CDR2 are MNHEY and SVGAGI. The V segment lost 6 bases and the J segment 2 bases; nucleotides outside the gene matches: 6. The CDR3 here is CASRLDRDNTGELFF. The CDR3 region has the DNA TGTGCCAGCAGGCTCGACAGGGACAACACCGGGGAGCTGTTTTTT.

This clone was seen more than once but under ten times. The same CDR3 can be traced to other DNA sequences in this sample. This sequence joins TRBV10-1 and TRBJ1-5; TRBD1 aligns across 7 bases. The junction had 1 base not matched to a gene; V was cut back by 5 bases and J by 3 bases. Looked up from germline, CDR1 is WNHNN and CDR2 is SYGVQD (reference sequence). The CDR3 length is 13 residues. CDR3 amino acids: CASSTGVNQPQHF. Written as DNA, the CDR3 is TGCGCCAGCAGTACAGGGGTCAATCAGCCCCAGCATTTT.

In DNA form, the CDR3 reads TGTGCCAGTAGTATACAGGGGGCGGGTGAGCAGTACGTC. Residues: CASSIQGAGEQYV. The gene calls are TRBV19 and TRBJ2-7, with TRBD1 matching over 8 bases. This CDR3 is 13 amino acids long. The germline V gene encodes CDR1 LNHDA and CDR2 SQIVND (reference sequence). V shed 2 bases, J shed 7 bases, and the junction held 4 bases outside the gene matches.

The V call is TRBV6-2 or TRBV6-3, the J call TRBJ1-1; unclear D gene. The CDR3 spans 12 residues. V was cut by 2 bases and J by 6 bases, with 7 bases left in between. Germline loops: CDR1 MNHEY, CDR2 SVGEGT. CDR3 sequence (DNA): TGTGCCAGCAGTTACGTTCTCGCTGAAGCTTTCTTT. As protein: CASSYVLAEAFF.

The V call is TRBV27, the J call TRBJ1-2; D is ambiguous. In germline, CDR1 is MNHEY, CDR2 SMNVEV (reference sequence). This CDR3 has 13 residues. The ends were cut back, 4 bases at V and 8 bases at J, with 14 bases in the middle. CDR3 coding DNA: TGTGCCAGCAGTTCCCGGGGTCTTTGGGGCTACACCTTC. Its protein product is CASSSRGLWGYTF.

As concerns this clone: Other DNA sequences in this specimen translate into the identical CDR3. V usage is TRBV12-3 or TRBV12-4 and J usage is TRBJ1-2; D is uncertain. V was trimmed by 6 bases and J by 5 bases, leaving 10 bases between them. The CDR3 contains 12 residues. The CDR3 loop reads CASSLGLYGYTF. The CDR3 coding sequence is TGTGCCAGCAGCCTAGGACTTTATGGCTACACCTTC.